Listed below are T cell receptor beta chains from one sample, sequenced in a study of T cells in tuberculosis. Profiling relied on immunoSEQ multiplex PCR, and the TCRdb table lists in-frame clones only, not all of them. The sample has around 30,000 clones; more than 80% are singletons. Sequencing was done on a sample of PBMCs. Receptor source: a donor aged 10-29 years with latent tuberculosis or without tuberculosis infection. Each CDR3 is given with its conserved first and last residue. A D gene is named only where the DNA matches it firmly. Size is omitted from some rows. Given values are once, few, many or a class for expanded clones.

v_gene: TRBV25-1; abundance: -; j_gene: TRBJ2-1; d_gene: -; CDR3aa: CASSTTETGYGYNEQFF; CDR3nt: TGTGCCAGCAGTACCACGGAAACGGGGTACGGCTACAATGAGCAGTTCTTC
v_gene: TRBV11-2; abundance: -; j_gene: TRBJ1-2; d_gene: TRBD1; CDR3aa: CASSPLTGDSYGYTF; CDR3nt: TGTGCCAGCAGCCCATTGACAGGGGATTCCTATGGCTACACCTTC
v_gene: TRBV27; abundance: -; j_gene: TRBJ2-7; d_gene: TRBD1; CDR3aa: CASSPGQRTYEQYF; CDR3nt: TGTGCCAGCAGTCCGGGACAGCGAACCTACGAGCAGTACTTC
v_gene: TRBV7-8; abundance: -; j_gene: TRBJ1-2; d_gene: -; CDR3aa: CASSLSTGGYGYTF; CDR3nt: TGTGCCAGCAGCTTATCTACGGGGGGCTATGGCTACACCTTC
v_gene: TRBV18; abundance: -; j_gene: TRBJ2-3; d_gene: TRBD2; CDR3aa: CASSPTTSGGTDTQYF; CDR3nt: TGTGCCAGCTCACCAACGACTAGCGGGGGCACAGATACGCAGTATTTT
v_gene: TRBV6-6; abundance: -; j_gene: TRBJ1-1; d_gene: TRBD1; CDR3aa: CASSYQGGNTEAFF; CDR3nt: TGTGCCAGCAGTTATCAGGGGGGCAACACTGAAGCTTTCTTT
v_gene: TRBV14; abundance: -; j_gene: TRBJ2-7; d_gene: -; CDR3aa: CASSQVAGGSKQYF; CDR3nt: TGTGCCAGCAGCCAAGTGGCGGGCGGTAGTAAGCAGTACTTC
v_gene: TRBV2; abundance: -; j_gene: TRBJ1-1; d_gene: -; CDR3aa: CASSSERDTEAFF; CDR3nt: TGTGCCAGCAGTTCCGAACGGGACACTGAAGCTTTCTTT
v_gene: TRBV27; abundance: -; j_gene: TRBJ2-4; d_gene: TRBD2; CDR3aa: CASSKGTSGGNIQYF; CDR3nt: TGTGCCAGCAGCAAAGGGACTAGCGGGGGAAACATTCAGTACTTC
v_gene: TRBV6-5; abundance: -; j_gene: TRBJ2-7; d_gene: TRBD1; CDR3aa: CASRYHSGQGSHEQYF; CDR3nt: TGTGCCAGCAGATACCACTCCGGACAGGGTAGCCACGAGCAGTACTTC
v_gene: TRBV6-5; abundance: -; j_gene: TRBJ1-6; d_gene: -; CDR3aa: CASSYNGGKDSPLHF; CDR3nt: TGTGCCAGCAGTTACAACGGGGGGAAGGATTCACCCCTCCACTTT
v_gene: TRBV7-2; abundance: once; j_gene: TRBJ2-3; d_gene: -; CDR3aa: CASSLGLLQLLDTQYF; CDR3nt: TGTGCCAGCAGCTTAGGACTGCTCCAGCTGTTGGATACGCAGTATTTT
v_gene: TRBV7-9; abundance: -; j_gene: TRBJ2-3; d_gene: TRBD2; CDR3aa: CASSTTSGTDTQYF; CDR3nt: TGTGCCAGCAGCACGACTAGCGGCACAGATACGCAGTATTTT
v_gene: TRBV29-1; abundance: -; j_gene: TRBJ1-1; d_gene: TRBD1; CDR3aa: CSAGQGVLAFF; CDR3nt: TGCAGCGCCGGACAGGGGGTATTAGCTTTCTTT
v_gene: TRBV6-5; abundance: -; j_gene: TRBJ2-7; d_gene: -; CDR3aa: CASSYRGEADYEQYF; CDR3nt: TGTGCCAGCAGTTACCGGGGAGAAGCCGACTACGAGCAGTACTTC
v_gene: TRBV28; abundance: -; j_gene: TRBJ2-3; d_gene: -; CDR3aa: CASSLSRTGRADTQYF; CDR3nt: TGTGCCAGCAGTTTATCTCGGACAGGGAGGGCAGATACGCAGTATTTT
v_gene: TRBV5-1; abundance: -; j_gene: TRBJ1-2; d_gene: -; CDR3aa: CASSRGGGYGYTF; CDR3nt: TGCGCCAGCAGCCGAGGTGGGGGGTATGGCTACACCTTC